These 24 T cell receptor beta chains were all obtained from the same sample, sequenced in a study of T-cell reconstitution after alpha-beta-depleted transplantation in children. Construction of the TCRbeta library involved unique molecular identifiers. TCRdb itself ran the PCR reads through MiXCR, one entry per CDR3 protein. The sample lists 700,000 to 850,000 distinct CDR3 sequences, less than 20% occurring once. This specimen was PBMCs, mostly from graft donor cells, taken 360 days after TCRalphabeta/CD19-depleted stem cell transplant. Receptors were obtained from a male patient aged 10 to 17 who had a stem cell transplant for acute lymphoblastic leukemia, so the T cells may come from the graft donor.

This sequence joins TRBV7-9 and TRBJ1-1; D gene uncertain. The V and J ends lost 3 bases and 9 bases respectively, with 11 bases between them. Germline values: CDR1 SEHNR, CDR2 FQNEAQ (reference sequence). This CDR3 contains 12 residues. CDR3 loop: CASSLGDVKAFF. CDR3 coding DNA: TGTGCCAGCAGCTTGGGCGACGTGAAAGCTTTCTTT.

This clonotype was counted between two and nine times. The chain links TRBV25-1 to TRBJ2-3, with TRBD2 identical over 8 bases. V gave up 6 bases and J gave up 1 base; unmatched junction bases: 9. Germline V CDR1 and CDR2: MGHDK, SYGVNS. The CDR3 has 16 residues. CDR3 in DNA: TGTGCCAGCAGCACCCACGGGAGGGCCGGCACAGATACGCAGTATTTT. Its translation: CASSTHGRAGTDTQYF.

In DNA, the CDR3 is TGCAGTGCGAGGGCAGGTCTTCATAGCAATCAGCCCCAGCATTTT. This codes for CSARAGLHSNQPQHF. The rearrangement links TRBV20-1 to TRBJ1-5, with D unresolved. The CDR3 totals 15 residues. With 6 bases removed from V and 0 bases from J, the gap between germline ends came to 15 bases. The germline gives CDR1 DFQATT, CDR2 SNEGSKA (reference sequence).

This clonotype has more than one count but fewer than ten. The genes are TRBV13 and TRBJ2-3; 11 bases agree with TRBD2. The V segment lost 0 bases and the J segment 5 bases; nucleotides outside the gene matches: 7. This CDR3 is 17 amino acids long. Germline V gene lookup returns CDR1 PRHDT and CDR2 FYEKMQ (reference sequence). The CDR3 DNA follows: TGTGCCAGCAGCTTAGGTCGACTAGCGGGGCTTGGAGATACGCAGTATTTT. It is translated as CASSLGRLAGLGDTQYF. Full variable domain (missing parts from reference TRBV13 and TRBJ2-3): AAGVIQSPRHLIKEKRETATLKCYPIPRHDTVYWYQQGPGQDPQFLISFYEKMQSDKGSIPDRFSAQQFSDYHSELNMSSLELGDSALYFCASSLGRLAGLGDTQYFGPGTRLTVL.

This clonotype was detected only a few times. The V call is TRBV5-1, the J call TRBJ1-5; D not resolved. Germline V gene lookup returns CDR1 SGHRS and CDR2 YFSETQ. V gave up 0 bases and J gave up 0 bases, with 4 bases separating them. The CDR3 totals 14 residues. The CDR3, as DNA: TGCGCCAGCAGCTTGGACGATAGCAATCAGCCCCAGCATTTT. It is translated as CASSLDDSNQPQHF.

The chain recombines TRBV12-3 or TRBV12-4 with TRBJ2-1; no clear D. The CDR3 length is 13 residues. The germline V and J ends were trimmed by 6 bases and 8 bases, with 14 bases remaining between them. The CDR3 spells CASSLLGYDEQFF. For the CDR3, the DNA is TGTGCCAGCAGCCTCTTGGGGTACGATGAGCAGTTCTTC.

This clonotype was seen only a few times. The CDR3 region has the DNA TGTGCCAGCAGTTTGATGACTGTCAACACTGAAGCTTTCTTT. Translated: CASSLMTVNTEAFF. The V call is TRBV12-3 or TRBV12-4, the J call TRBJ1-1, with D unresolved. The V and J ends lost 3 bases and 2 bases respectively, with 10 bases between them. The CDR3 runs 14 residues.

The rearrangement links TRBV11-2 to TRBJ2-1; 7 bases align to TRBD2. V was pared by 7 bases and J by 3 bases, with 15 bases of the junction left unmatched. The V gene's germline CDR1 is SGHAT and CDR2 FQNNGV. The CDR3 runs to 17 residues. The CDR3 nucleotides read TGTGCCAGCAACCCATATTGGACTGGCGGGAGCTACAATGAGCAGTTCTTC. This gives the protein CASNPYWTGGSYNEQFF.

V is TRBV27 and J is TRBJ2-1; D assignment may be TRBD1 or TRBD2 (5 bases each). The V gene lost 5 bases and the J gene lost 9 bases, with 20 bases spanning the gap. This CDR3 comprises 15 residues. Germline assignment: CDR1 MNHEY and CDR2 SMNVEV (reference sequence). CDR3 bases: TGTGCCAGCAGTCTCCCGAGAAGGGGCGGGTTTGAGCAGTTCTTC. Residues: CASSLPRRGGFEQFF.

This clonotype was observed a few times. The V call is TRBV11-2, the J call TRBJ2-7, with D uncertain. V was shortened by 1 base and J by 4 bases, with 8 bases between the two germline ends. CDR1 and CDR2 from the germline V gene are SGHAT and FQNNGV. The CDR3 is 13 amino acids. The CDR3 bases are TGTGCCAGCAGCTTAGGAATTGGGTACGAGCAGTACTTC. Amino acids: CASSLGIGYEQYF.

Only a few counts were recorded for this clonotype. This rearrangement joins TRBV5-1 to TRBJ2-1; TRBD2 aligns across 7 bases. Germline V gives CDR1 SGHRS, CDR2 YFSETQ. The V gene end was trimmed by 1 base and the J gene end by 6 bases; junction bases not matched to a gene: 4. CDR3 length: 14 amino acids. In DNA, the CDR3 is TGCGCCAGCAGCTTGAGGAGACTAGCCAATGAGCAGTTCTTC. This codes for CASSLRRLANEQFF.

Ten or more counts support this clonotype. V gene TRBV29-1 combines with J gene TRBJ1-4; 8 bases match TRBD1. This CDR3 is 15 amino acids long. CDR1 is SQVTM, CDR2 ANQGSEA, per germline. V dropped 0 bases and J dropped 7; count of bases not matched to a gene: 7. CDR3 DNA sequence: TGCAGCGTTGAAGACTCCGGACAGGGAATTGAAAAACTGTTTTTT. This gives the protein CSVEDSGQGIEKLFF.

This clonotype was seen only a few times. Here the CDR3 reads CASSADRAGANVLTF. The DNA for the CDR3 is TGCGCCAGCAGCGCGGACAGGGCTGGGGCCAACGTCCTGACTTTC. This chain joins TRBV5-1 and TRBJ2-6, with TRBD1 matching 8 bases. The CDR3 extends over 15 amino acids. The trim removed 4 bases at V and 2 bases at J, leaving 2 bases unmatched. The germline gives CDR1 SGHRS, CDR2 YFSETQ.

This clonotype was seen a handful of times. This chain uses TRBV7-9 with TRBJ2-7; 8 bases are a match to TRBD1. The germline V gene has CDR1 SEHNR and CDR2 FQNEAQ (reference sequence). The CDR3 is made up of 14 amino acids. The trim removed 4 bases at V and 4 bases at J, leaving 6 bases unmatched. The CDR3 coding sequence is TGTGCCAGCAGCTCCCGGGACAGGTTTTACGAGCAGTACTTC. Amino acids: CASSSRDRFYEQYF. The complete variable domain, with remaining parts taken from reference TRBV7-9 and TRBJ2-7, reads DTGVSQNPRHKITKRGQNVTFRCDPISEHNRLYWYRQTLGQGPEFLTYFQNEAQLEKSRLLSDRFSAERPKGSFSTLEIQRTEQGDSAMYLCASSSRDRFYEQYFGPGTRLTVT.

This clonotype was seen a handful of times. The chain links TRBV18 to TRBJ2-7, with TRBD2 as a possible D gene (5 bases). Germline V gene data show CDR1 as KGHSH and CDR2 as LQKENI. CDR3 length: 15 residues. V was cut by 5 bases and J by 2 bases, with 16 bases left in between. The CDR3 DNA reads TGTGCCAGCTCAATCGAGGCGGGCGGCACCTACGAGCAGTACTTC. It yields the protein CASSIEAGGTYEQYF.

This clonotype was counted only a few times. This sequence joins TRBV7-9 and TRBJ2-7; D ambiguous. CDR1 and CDR2 (germline): SEHNR, FQNEAQ (reference sequence). The CDR3 extends over 13 amino acids. V was shortened by 2 bases and J by 1 base, with 6 bases between the two germline ends. In DNA, the CDR3 is TGTGCCAGCAGCTTACCAGTTTCCTACGAGCAGTACTTC. It translates to CASSLPVSYEQYF.

This clonotype has a handful of counts. The chain combines TRBV12-3 or TRBV12-4 with TRBJ1-2, with unresolved D. The CDR3 consists of 12 residues. Trimming pared 5 bases from V and 3 bases from J, leaving 7 bases between. Here the CDR3 reads CASSDTYYGYTF. For the CDR3, the DNA is TGTGCCAGCAGTGACACATACTATGGCTACACCTTC.

The sample holds many counts of this clonotype. The chain combines TRBV5-1 with TRBJ2-1; 12 positions agree with TRBD2. Germline lookup yields CDR1 SGHRS and CDR2 YFSETQ. The V and J ends lost 0 bases and 1 base, in that order; junction bases with no gene match: 2. The CDR3 has 17 amino acids. Written as DNA, the CDR3 is TGCGCCAGCAGCTTGGGACTAGCGGGAGTGTCCTACAATGAGCAGTTCTTC. Amino acids: CASSLGLAGVSYNEQFF.

This clonotype was seen many times. A junction boundary mismatches the germline segment, possibly from a read error. This chain links TRBV27 with TRBJ2-1; a possible D gene is TRBD1 (5 bases). Germline V gives CDR1 MNHEY, CDR2 SMNVEV (reference sequence). This CDR3 region has 12 residues. The CDR3 DNA reads TGCGCCAGCAGCTATAGGGGTAATGAGCAGTTCTTC. Amino acid sequence: CASSYRGNEQFF.

This clonotype turned up a few times. The chain carries TRBV7-8 and TRBJ2-3; D might be TRBD2 (6 bases). The germline V and J ends were trimmed by 3 bases and 3 bases, with 16 bases remaining between them. Germline V CDR1 and CDR2: SGHVS, FQNEAQ. CDR3 size: 16 residues. The CDR3 protein is CASSFPRVGGTDTQYF. CDR3 DNA: TGTGCCAGCAGCTTCCCCCGGGTGGGGGGAACAGATACGCAGTATTTT.

The chain recombines TRBV4-1 with TRBJ2-2, with a tentative D call TRBD2 (6 bases). This CDR3 has 16 residues. Trimming stripped 5 bases from V and 0 bases from J, with 13 bases between. Per the germline V gene, CDR1 is MGHRA and CDR2 is YSYEKL. The CDR3 protein is CASSFILASNTGELFF. The CDR3 DNA sequence: TGCGCCAGCAGCTTTATCCTAGCGTCGAACACCGGGGAGCTGTTTTTT.

The V gene is TRBV7-9, the J gene TRBJ2-7; 14 bases are shared with TRBD2. Germline CDR1 reads SEHNR; CDR2 reads FQNEAQ (reference sequence). The CDR3 extends over 16 amino acids. The V gene end was trimmed by 3 bases and the J gene end by 2 bases; junction bases not matched to a gene: 3. CDR3 amino acids: CASSLPGLAGAYEQYF. In DNA, the CDR3 is TGTGCCAGCAGCTTGCCGGGACTAGCGGGAGCCTACGAGCAGTACTTC.

Regarding this clonotype: The junction does not match germline at one end; this may be a read error. V and J are TRBV7-8 and TRBJ2-2, with D maybe TRBD2 (6 bases). The CDR3 length is 17 residues. Germline values: CDR1 SGHVS, CDR2 FQNEAQ. The CDR3 DNA is TGTGCCAGCAGCATCCGACGTGGAGGGGCCAGGGCCGGGGGGCTGTTTTTT. Translated, it gives CASSIRRGGARAGGLFF.

The chain is built from TRBV5-1 and TRBJ1-1; D is uncertain. The CDR3 sequence is 16 residues long. Germline lookup yields CDR1 SGHRS and CDR2 YFSETQ. V lost 0 bases, J lost 0 bases, and 12 bases lay in between. CDR3: CASSLVGAEMNTEAFF. In nucleotides, the CDR3 is TGCGCCAGCAGCTTGGTCGGCGCAGAGATGAACACTGAAGCTTTCTTT.